This entry lists 14 T cell receptor beta chains sequenced from one sample in a study of blood T cell repertoires in COVID-19. The table came from immunoSEQ multiplex PCR; TCRdb's copy has only in-frame clones and leaves some out. The sample lists about 340,000 clones; about 90% were seen once. Specimen: peripheral blood. These receptors all come from a woman aged 18-35 years who had recovered from COVID-19.

This chain connects TRBV5-1 to TRBJ2-1; 12 bases map to TRBD2. The CDR3 consists of 17 residues. Per the germline V gene, CDR1 is SGHRS and CDR2 is YFSETQ. Trimming took 0 bases from V and 9 from J; bases not matched to a gene: 10. CDR3 in amino acids: CASSLGLAGGPWREQFF. CDR3 nucleotide sequence: TGCGCCAGCAGCTTGGGTCTAGCGGGAGGGCCTTGGCGTGAGCAGTTCTTC.

The chain employs TRBV5-3 and TRBJ2-2, with 14 bases matching TRBD2. TRBV5-3 is filed as an ORF, its function uncertain. With V trimmed by 9 bases and J by 6 bases, 7 bases remained unmatched. This CDR3 has 15 residues. The CDR3 coding sequence is TGTGCCAAAAAGGGACTAGCGGGAGAAGCCGGGGAGCTGTTTTTT. This codes for CAKKGLAGEAGELFF.

This chain links TRBV12-3 or TRBV12-4 with TRBJ1-1; 7 nucleotides align to TRBD1. This CDR3 comprises 13 residues. The V gene end was trimmed by 3 bases and the J gene end by 6 bases; junction bases not matched to a gene: 4. The CDR3 loop reads CASSLGQSSEAFF. The CDR3 DNA sequence: TGTGCCAGCAGTTTGGGACAGTCGTCTGAAGCTTTCTTT.

The chain combines TRBV6-2 or TRBV6-3 with TRBJ1-1, with D possibly TRBD1 on 5 matching bases. Germline V gene sequence: CDR1 MNHEY, CDR2 SVGEGT. The CDR3 has 12 amino acids. The V end was cut by 6 bases, the J end by 7 bases, with 12 bases between. CDR3 in amino acids: CASSRGHYEAFF. The DNA for the CDR3 is TGTGCCAGCAGCCGAGGACATTATGAAGCTTTCTTT.

The rearrangement links TRBV7-2 to TRBJ2-7, with 8 bases that match TRBD2. This CDR3 comprises 14 residues. With 4 bases clipped from V and 6 bases from J, the junction kept 8 bases outside the gene matches. CDR1 is SGHTA, CDR2 FQGNSA, per germline. The CDR3 region is CASSSGGTTSEQYV. CDR3 DNA: TGTGCCAGCAGCTCGGGAGGGACTACCTCCGAGCAGTACGTC.

This chain links TRBV6-2 or TRBV6-3 with TRBJ1-1; D is uncertain. CDR3 length: 16 amino acids. V lost 2 bases and J 0 bases, leaving 13 bases between the germline ends. Germline lookup yields CDR1 MNHEY and CDR2 SVGEGT. Written as DNA, the CDR3 is TGTGCCAGCAGTTACGGGTATAGCCAATTGAACACTGAAGCTTTCTTT. Translation gives CASSYGYSQLNTEAFF.

The J gene is TRBJ2-4, the V gene TRBV29-1; D is possibly TRBD2 (5 bases). The CDR3 sequence is 16 residues long. CDR1 is SQVTM, CDR2 ANQGSEA, per germline. V shed 4 bases and J shed 0 bases, with 16 bases lying between them. The CDR3 sequence is CSVVIDAGLAKNIQYF. The CDR3 DNA sequence: TGCAGCGTTGTAATTGATGCGGGCCTAGCCAAAAACATTCAGTACTTC. The complete variable domain, with remaining parts taken from reference TRBV29-1 and TRBJ2-4, reads SAVISQKPSRDICQRGTSLTIQCQVDSQVTMMFWYRQQPGQSLTLIATANQGSEATYESGFVIDKFPISRPNLTFSTLTVSNMSPEDSSIYLCSVVIDAGLAKNIQYFGAGTRLSVL.

The V call is TRBV3-1 (or the pseudogene TRBV3-2), the J call TRBJ1-1, with TRBD1 matching 7 bases. This CDR3 has 14 amino acids. Per germline, CDR1 LGHDT and CDR2 YNNKEL (reference sequence). After removal of 2 bases from V and 12 bases from J, the junction contained 12 bases not matched to a gene. The CDR3 sequence: CASSQQRQGFKTFF. CDR3 sequence (DNA): TGTGCCAGCAGCCAACAACGACAGGGCTTTAAGACTTTCTTT.

The chain uses TRBV2 and TRBJ1-1, with a possible D match to TRBD1 (6 bases). Germline CDR1 is SNHLY and CDR2 is FYNNEI. The CDR3 runs to 16 residues. Trimming cost V 6 bases and J 2 bases, with 19 bases left between them. The CDR3 region has the DNA TGTGCCAGCAGGAATCCGGGGGGCGCGAGAAACACTGAAGCTTTCTTT. Translating gives CASRNPGGARNTEAFF.

This clone has more than one count but fewer than ten. The chain couples TRBV27 to TRBJ1-5; D possibly corresponds to TRBD1 (6 bases). Germline V CDR1 and CDR2: MNHEY, SMNVEV (reference sequence). This CDR3 spans 16 amino acids. V shed 3 bases and J shed 2 bases, with 14 bases lying between them. The DNA for the CDR3 is TGTGCCAGCAGTTTTAGGGGGTCCCTCGGCAATCAGCCCCAGCATTTT. It yields the protein CASSFRGSLGNQPQHF.

The chain carries TRBV4-2 and TRBJ2-1; weak D call: TRBD2 (6 bases). The V end was cut by 3 bases, the J end by 10 bases, with 10 bases between. Per the germline V gene, CDR1 is LGHNA and CDR2 is YNFKEQ. The CDR3 covers 12 residues. This CDR3 is CASSQLGGEQFF. The CDR3 DNA reads TGTGCCAGCAGCCAGCTAGGAGGGGAGCAGTTCTTC.

The chain links TRBV3-1 (or the pseudogene TRBV3-2) to TRBJ2-3, with 8 bases aligning to TRBD1. V lost 4 bases and J lost 2; bases outside the gene matches: 2. Germline V gene data show CDR1 as LGHDT and CDR2 as YNNKEL (reference sequence). This CDR3 has 14 amino acids. The CDR3 here is CASSRDRLTDTQYF. DNA of the CDR3: TGTGCCAGCAGCCGGGACAGGCTCACAGATACGCAGTATTTT.

The J gene is TRBJ2-6, the V gene TRBV19, with TRBD1 matching 7 bases. CDR3 length: 15 residues. Germline V lookup: CDR1 LNHDA, CDR2 SQIVND (reference sequence). Unmatched junction bases numbered 5, after V lost 5 bases and J lost 4 bases. The CDR3: CASSHDRAGANVLTF. As DNA, the CDR3 is TGTGCCAGTAGTCACGACAGGGCCGGGGCCAACGTCCTGACTTTC.

This chain connects TRBV7-6 to TRBJ1-2, with D tentatively TRBD1 (5 bases). Germline V lookup: CDR1 SGHVS, CDR2 FNYEAQ. This CDR3 spans 13 amino acids. Trimming cost V 5 bases and J 3 bases, with 10 bases left between them. The CDR3 bases are TGTGCCAGCAGCCGGGGGGGGGACTATGGCTACACCTTC. This encodes CASSRGGDYGYTF.